This T cell receptor (beta chain) was sequenced in a study of blood T cell repertoires in COVID-19 (dated by TCRdb to 2018 to 2020). Background on the whole study: Samples from collaborators originated in the United States, Italy and Spain and spanned both the acute and convalescent phases of COVID-19. The prospective study material was composed of cDNA or gDNA derived from T cells, B-cell-depleted T cells, or PBMCs. HLA class I and class II types, where available, came from metadata supplied by the sample provider rather than from assay-based typing. The repertoires were made available in a free public database intended to serve as a resource for research on the immune response to SARS-CoV-2. The sample metadata nearly always contained a de-identified subject ID, COVID-19 status, age in years and sex. The samples were drawn from the first 160 participants of the ongoing ImmuneRACE study and from 950 to 1,500 subjects provided by 6 global collaborators. Deeply sampled blood TCRbeta repertoires from subjects exposed to, actively infected with, or recovered from COVID-19 were included in the dataset. The study at large found these results: The quantity of clinical and demographic metadata differed by source and by participant and was supplied without curation.

Remarks on this clone: Its cognate antigen has yet to be identified. The input lacks base qualities; no much larger clone sits a single base away.

TCRbeta CDR3 regions were amplified from genomic DNA using the immunoSEQ Assay, a bias-controlled multiplex PCR. Concerning the study's data processing: Within the assay, amplification of reference gene primers was used to estimate how many nucleated cells each sample contained. To quantify the absolute abundance of each unique TCRbeta CDR3 rearrangement, sequence reads were collapsed and filtered. For each sample, productive Simpson clonality was calculated by taking the square root of Simpson's diversity index across productive rearrangements. TCRdb mirrors the immuneACCESS table, restricted to in-frame sequences. Some clones are absent from its copies; in checked studies, under half trace to an unresolved V gene, and the reason for the others is unknown. V and J calls plus clone size are reproduced from that table; the DNA served to infer D and trimming. The sample data list about 73,000 clones, and approximately 80% of these were observed just once. The biggest ten clones account for around 3.9% of the sample.

Each collaborating institution followed its own protocols to collect whole blood in K2EDTA tubes. For TCRbeta analysis, collaborator samples were shipped as frozen whole blood, as isolated PBMCs, or as DNA extracted from either sample type. CDR1 MNHNS and CDR2 SASEGT were looked up in the germline V gene. Trimming costs V 3 bases and J 2 bases, and their ends lie 12 bases apart. The CDR3, from cysteine to phenylalanine, totals 15 residues. Of all the DNA, just the CDR3 is kept, 45 bases in frame from base 1. Source material: peripheral blood. The sequence links TRBV6-1 to TRBJ2-3; TRBD1 is possibly the D segment (6 matching bases). The clonotype comes from a woman aged 55-70 years with acute or convalescent COVID-19. The nucleotides are TGTGCCAGCAGTGATAGGGGACATACCACAGATACGCAGTATTTT. Translation gives CASSDRGHTTDTQYF.